This T cell receptor beta chain emerged from a study of neurological immune-mediated disorders. The unsorted libraries originated from 2 million PBMCs that had been stored at -80 C. The junction had 11 bases not matched to a gene; V was cut back by 3 bases and J by 8 bases. The CDR3 length is 14 residues. CDR1 is DFQATT, CDR2 SNEGSKA, per germline (reference sequence). This clonotype was counted ten times or more. Its target is unknown. TCRdb independently ran MiXCR on the 5' RACE reads; one entry per CDR3 protein. Of approximately 82,000 distinct CDR3 sequences in the sample, roughly 2.6% were seen once. General study findings and limits: HTLV-1-associated myelopathy had the most TCR clonal expansion, whereas multiple sclerosis had the least (lower than in healthy controls). Phylogenetic grouping put 18 of 34 multiple sclerosis patients' repertoires into one related-CDR3 cluster, a possible signature.

Source material: PBMCs. The chain has TRBV20-1 and TRBJ2-3; 7 bases line up with TRBD2. The sequence was collected from a woman in her thirties with multiple sclerosis. The CDR3 sequence is CSASLAAAQGTQYF. The CDR3 nucleotides read TGCAGTGCTAGCCTAGCGGCGGCCCAGGGTACGCAGTATTTT.